Below, one T cell receptor (beta chain) is given with its context. Its antigen is still unknown. This entry comes from a study of a mutant IDH1 vaccine in newly diagnosed glioma. Sequencing was performed with immunoSEQ multiplex PCR; in TCRdb, only in-frame clones are kept and a portion is missing. The sample holds 30,000 to 40,000 clones, just under 80% seen once. Time point reported: week 35, safety follow-up. Doses consisted of 300 ug of mutant IDH1 20-mer peptide each, paired with topical imiquimod. The CDR3 has 15 residues. CDR1 SGDLS and CDR2 YYNGEE come from the germline V gene. Trimming pared 4 bases from V and 2 bases from J, leaving 15 bases between.

This sequence originates from a man in his forties or fifties with glioma. Some clones in this sample may be carry-over from other donors' samples. The sample in question was PBMCs, obtained from a glioma patient whose treatment included an IDH1 peptide vaccine. The rearrangement uses TRBV9 and TRBJ2-5, with unresolved D. The CDR3 sequence: CASSPTPVVQETQYF. CDR3 nucleotides: TGTGCCAGCAGCCCAACTCCGGTAGTACAAGAGACCCAGTACTTC.